This T cell receptor (beta chain) emerged from a study of blood T cell repertoires in COVID-19. Here immunoSEQ multiplex PCR was the method, and the copy in TCRdb shows in-frame clones only, minus some. Among about 280,000 clones listed, about 87% were seen once. The CDR3 has 14 residues. Germline-derived CDR1 and CDR2 are MNHEY and SVGAGI. The V end was cut by 6 bases, the J end by 3 bases, with 15 bases between. This sequence was found in a woman between 25 and 40 years old with acute COVID-19. Source material: PBMCs or T cells enriched from blood (not recorded which). V gene TRBV6-5 combines with J gene TRBJ2-7, with D hard to call. CDR3 loop: CASSKAGFNYEQYF. The CDR3 bases are TGTGCCAGCAGCAAAGCAGGCTTTAACTACGAGCAGTACTTC.